This T cell receptor (beta chain) was captured in a study of regulatory T cells in long-lasting Graves disease. Findings of the study overall: Persistent patients shared 2,741 public clonotypes among themselves. Newly diagnosed patients shared fewer, at some 970.

As to time point: newly diagnosed GD, antithyroid drugs for less than 3 months. TCR sequences were obtained from RNA taken from PBMCs. Building of the TCR beta libraries involved iRepertoire HTBI primers and Arm-PCR of CDR3 regions. TCRdb processed the multiplex PCR reads anew with MiXCR; each CDR3 protein has one entry. The sample contains 550,000 or so distinct CDR3 sequences, more than 10% of which appear only once. The V and J ends lost 0 bases and 1 base respectively, with 10 bases between them. Germline V lookup: CDR1 LGHNA, CDR2 YSLEER. The CDR3 runs to 15 residues. This clonotype was seen at least ten times. Its antigen is still unknown. These same data were also listed under a study on T cells in Graves' hyperthyroidism and ophthalmopathy. According to that study: Among clonotypes expanded in thyroid above 0.001, most were also found in blood.

The clonotype comes from a woman aged 30 to 39 with Graves disease. This sequence joins TRBV4-3 and TRBJ2-7, with a tentative D call TRBD2 (6 bases). Specimen: peripheral blood mononuclear cells (PBMCs), collected at new diagnosis, from a patient treated with antithyroid drugs. The CDR3 DNA reads as TGCGCCAGCAGCCAAGATAGGAGGGGATCCTACGAGCAGTACTTC. Encoded protein: CASSQDRRGSYEQYF.